This entry features one TCR beta chain sequence. Its antigen is unidentified. The sample belongs to a study of monozygotic twins with inflammatory bowel disease. Findings of the study overall: In the analysis, different T cell subtypes could not be told apart. Healthy co-twins exceeded IBD patients in TCRbeta diversity as measured by inverse Simpson.

CDR1 and CDR2 (germline): MDHEN, SYDVKM. The CDR3 runs to 15 residues. Unfractionated whole blood yielded total RNA, and T cells were not sorted. TCRdb re-called the 5' RACE reads and catalogs CDR3 proteins one per entry, DNA excluded. The table counts around 400,000 distinct CDR3 sequences; 2.4% lies in the top ten. The specimen was blood. The sequence derives from a human donor with ulcerative colitis or Crohn's disease, or a healthy co-twin of an affected twin (not recorded which). The genes are TRBV28 and TRBJ2-1; without DNA, the TCRdb call of TRBD2 cannot be checked. The CDR3 protein is CASIPPAGGYNEQFF.